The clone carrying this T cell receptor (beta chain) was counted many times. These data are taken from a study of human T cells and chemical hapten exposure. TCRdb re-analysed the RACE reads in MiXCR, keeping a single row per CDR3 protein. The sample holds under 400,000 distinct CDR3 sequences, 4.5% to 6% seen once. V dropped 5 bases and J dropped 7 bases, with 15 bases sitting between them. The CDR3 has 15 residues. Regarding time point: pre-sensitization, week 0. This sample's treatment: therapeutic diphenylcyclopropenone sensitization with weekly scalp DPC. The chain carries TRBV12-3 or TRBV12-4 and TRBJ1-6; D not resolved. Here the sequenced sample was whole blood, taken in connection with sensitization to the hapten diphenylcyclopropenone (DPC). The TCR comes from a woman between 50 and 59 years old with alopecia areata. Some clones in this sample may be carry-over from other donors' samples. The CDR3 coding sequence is TGTGCCAGCAGTCCCCGGAGGGAAACGAATTCACCCCTCCACTTT. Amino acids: CASSPRRETNSPLHF.